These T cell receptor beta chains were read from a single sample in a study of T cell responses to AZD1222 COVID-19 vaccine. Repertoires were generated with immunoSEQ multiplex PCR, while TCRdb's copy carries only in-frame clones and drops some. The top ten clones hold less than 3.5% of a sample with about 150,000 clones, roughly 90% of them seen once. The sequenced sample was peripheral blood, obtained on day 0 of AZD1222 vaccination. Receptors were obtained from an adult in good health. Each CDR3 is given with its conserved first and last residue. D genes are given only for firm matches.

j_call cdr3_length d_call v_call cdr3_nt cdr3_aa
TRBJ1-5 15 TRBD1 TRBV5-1 TGCGCCAGCAGCTTGGAGGGGGCTACCAATCAGCCCCAGCATTTT CASSLEGATNQPQHF
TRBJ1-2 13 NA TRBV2 TGTGCCAGCAGCCGGACAGAGAACTATGGCTACACCTTC CASSRTENYGYTF
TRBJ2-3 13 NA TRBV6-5 TGTGCCAGCAGGATAGGTGCGAGGGATACGCAGTATTTT CASRIGARDTQYF
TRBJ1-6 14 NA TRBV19 TGTGCCAGTAGTAACAGGGAGACGAATTCACCCCTCCACTTT CASSNRETNSPLHF
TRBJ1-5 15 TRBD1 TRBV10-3 TGTGCCATCAGTGCCGGGACAGGCCTCGATCCGACCCAGCATTTT CAISAGTGLDPTQHF
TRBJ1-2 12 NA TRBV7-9 TGTGCCAGCAGCTTGACCGGGGACCGCTACACCTTC CASSLTGDRYTF
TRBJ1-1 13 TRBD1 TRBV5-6 TGTGCCAGCAGCCTTCGACAGGGTAATGAAGCTTTCTTT CASSLRQGNEAFF
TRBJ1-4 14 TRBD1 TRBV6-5 TGTGCCAGCAGGACAGGGTCTCTAAATGAAAAACTGTTTTTT CASRTGSLNEKLFF
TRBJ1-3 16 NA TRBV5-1 TGCGCCAGCAGCTTGGGACAAGATTCCTCTGGAAACACCATATATTTT CASSLGQDSSGNTIYF
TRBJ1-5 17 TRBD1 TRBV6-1 TGTGCCAGCAGTGTCGCCGGGACAGCCAGCGGCAATCAGCCCCAGCATTTT CASSVAGTASGNQPQHF
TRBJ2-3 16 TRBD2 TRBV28 TGTGCCAGCAGCGTTGCCACTAGCGGAAGCACAGATACGCAGTATTTT CASSVATSGSTDTQYF
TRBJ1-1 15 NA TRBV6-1 TGTGCCAGCAGTTGGTCCTCCGGGCGGAACACTGAAGCTTTCTTT CASSWSSGRNTEAFF
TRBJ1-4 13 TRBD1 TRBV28 TGTGCCAGCAGATCGACAGGGTATGAAAAACTGTTTTTT CASRSTGYEKLFF
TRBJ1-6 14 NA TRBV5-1 TGCGCCAGCAGCTTGGCGGGGGTGAATTCACCCCTCCACTTT CASSLAGVNSPLHF
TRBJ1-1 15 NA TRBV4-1 TGCGCCAGCAGCCAAGCCCCAGCCTTGGGCACTGAAGCTTTCTTT CASSQAPALGTEAFF
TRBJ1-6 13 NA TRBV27 TGTGCCAGCAGTTCGGGACATAATTCACCCCTCCACTTT CASSSGHNSPLHF
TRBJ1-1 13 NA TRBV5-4 TGTGCCAGCAGCTTTTCGTGGGCACCAGAAGCTTTCTTT CASSFSWAPEAFF